Below, one T cell receptor (beta chain) is given with its context. Its antigen is undetermined. This sample is part of a study of metastatic and nonmetastatic thyroid tumors. Study in general: The comparison covered peripheral blood and tumor or nodule tissue in malignant and benign thyroid patients. Notes on the study in general: Compared with benign nodules, malignant thyroid tumors were reported to have significantly higher TCR beta diversity in both blood and tumor.

Nobody among the patients had been given any treatment before thyroid surgery. In the original analysis: A classifier for distant metastasis in papillary thyroid cancer was constructed using CDR3 differences observed across clinicopathological groups. TCRdb re-analyzed the PCR reads through MiXCR. TCRdb, rather than the study authors, made the V and J calls. The table includes roughly 12,000 clones, under 30% detected once. The CDR3 totals 13 residues. From germline, CDR1 is MNHNS and CDR2 SASEGT. V lost 5 bases and J lost 3, with 11 bases in between. The receptor was derived from a male donor with papillary thyroid cancer or a benign thyroid nodule (not recorded which). Some clones in this sample may be carry-over from other donors' samples. Sequenced material: adjacent normal tissue. The V and J genes are TRBV6-1 and TRBJ2-7; D not resolved. The CDR3 loop reads CASSLTHVYEQYF. The CDR3 bases are TGTGCCAGCAGTCTGACTCACGTCTACGAGCAGTACTTC.